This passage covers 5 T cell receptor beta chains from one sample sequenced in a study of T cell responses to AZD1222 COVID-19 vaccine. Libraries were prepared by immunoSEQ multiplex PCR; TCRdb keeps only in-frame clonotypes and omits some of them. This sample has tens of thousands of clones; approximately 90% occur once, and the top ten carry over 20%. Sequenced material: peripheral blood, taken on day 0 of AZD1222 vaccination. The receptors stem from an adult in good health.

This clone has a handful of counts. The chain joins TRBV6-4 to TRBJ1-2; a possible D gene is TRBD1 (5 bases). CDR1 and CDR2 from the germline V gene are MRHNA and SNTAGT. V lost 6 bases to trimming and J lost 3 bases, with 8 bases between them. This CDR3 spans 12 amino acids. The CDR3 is CASSGGDYGYTF. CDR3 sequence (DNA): TGTGCCAGCAGCGGGGGGGACTATGGCTACACCTTC.

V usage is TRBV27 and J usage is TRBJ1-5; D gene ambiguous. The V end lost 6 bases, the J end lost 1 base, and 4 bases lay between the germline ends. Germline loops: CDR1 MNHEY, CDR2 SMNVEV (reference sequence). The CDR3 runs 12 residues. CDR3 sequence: CASRTSNQPQHF. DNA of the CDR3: TGTGCCAGCAGAACGAGCAATCAGCCCCAGCATTTT.

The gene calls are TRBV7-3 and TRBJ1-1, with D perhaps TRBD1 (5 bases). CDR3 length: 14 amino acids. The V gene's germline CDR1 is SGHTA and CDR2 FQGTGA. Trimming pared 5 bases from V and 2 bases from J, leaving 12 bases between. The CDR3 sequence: CASSPEGTNTEAFF. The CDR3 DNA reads TGTGCCAGCAGCCCGGAAGGGACTAACACTGAAGCTTTCTTT.

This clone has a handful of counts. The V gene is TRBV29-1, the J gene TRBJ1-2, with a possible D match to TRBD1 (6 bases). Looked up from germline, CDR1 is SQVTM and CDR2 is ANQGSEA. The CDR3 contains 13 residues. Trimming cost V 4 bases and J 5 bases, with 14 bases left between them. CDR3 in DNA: TGCAGCGTTGGGGGGGGCAGGGAGTATGGCTACACCTTC. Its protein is CSVGGGREYGYTF.

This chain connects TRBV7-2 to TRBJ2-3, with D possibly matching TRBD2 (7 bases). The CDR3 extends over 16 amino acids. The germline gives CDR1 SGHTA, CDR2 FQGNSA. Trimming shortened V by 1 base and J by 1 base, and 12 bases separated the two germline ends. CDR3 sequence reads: CASSLGGLAGTDTQYF. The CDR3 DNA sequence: TGTGCCAGCAGCTTAGGGGGGCTAGCGGGCACAGATACGCAGTATTTT.